The text below deals with one T cell receptor (beta chain). Its antigen is not yet known. No clone much larger than this one lies a single base away; base qualities are absent. Patients with a history of autoimmune disease or receiving systemic immunosuppression were excluded from the trial. Peripheral blood for TCR sequencing was collected from all dose cohorts at baseline, on cycle 4 day 1, and on cycle 7 day 1. The samples were taken from a phase I, first-in-human, multicenter, open-label dose-escalation trial of ivuxolimab. Adults with locally advanced or metastatic melanoma, renal cell, hepatocellular, or head and neck squamous cell carcinoma were enrolled in the trial. Before TCR sequencing, CD4+ and CD8+ T cells were separately sorted from peripheral blood. The sample comes from a study of OX40 agonist ivuxolimab in advanced cancers. Study-wide context: Ivuxolimab was a fully human IgG2 agonistic monoclonal antibody targeting the costimulatory receptor OX40 (CD134). Intravenous ivuxolimab was administered to patients every 2 weeks at six dose levels: 0.01, 0.1, 0.3, 1.5, 3 and 10 mg/kg. Of the approximately 54 patients in dose escalation, some 19 had hepatocellular carcinoma, approximately 15 had melanoma, 9 had renal cell carcinoma and 9 had head and neck cancer. In the dose-escalation cohort, 70% to 90% of patients were male, and the mean age was roughly 60 years with a range of roughly 20 to 80. Prior anti-PD-1, anti-PD-L1 or anti-CTLA-4 therapy was permitted, and checkpoint inhibitors had been received by about 44% of dose-escalation patients. Partial responses occurred in three dose-escalation patients, of whom one had hepatocellular carcinoma and two had cutaneous melanoma. The purpose of peripheral TCRbeta sequencing was to test whether ivuxolimab changed TCR sequence diversity and led to clonal T-cell expansion. The paper reports the monotherapy dose-escalation portion (N of about 56 patients) of the phase I ivuxolimab trial. Broad study findings and their caveats: At doses from 0.1 to 3.0 mg/kg, clonal expansion was seen in both CD4+ and CD8+ blood T cells between baseline and week 6. After ivuxolimab, more expanded clones were found on average in CD8+ T cells than in CD4+ T cells. Partial responders in the 0.1-3.0 mg/kg groups had among the lowest normalized peripheral clonal expansion, especially among CD8+ T cells. The antigen specificity of the peripheral T cells that underwent clonal expansion was not determined. Low levels of normalized T-cell clonal expansion were also shown by some nonresponding patients.

For sequencing of the TCRbeta CDR3 region, genomic DNA was extracted from the sorted cells. The immunoSEQ Assay was used to sequence the TCRbeta CDR3 regions. TCRdb took over this immuneACCESS table, retaining in-frame rearrangements with V and J assigned. Such tables are incomplete; in checked studies, under half of the missing clones stem from an unresolved V gene, and the remainder is unexplained. This sample gives about 67,000 clones in total; over 75% of them show up just once. 0.55% to 0.85% of the sample rests with the top ten. V is reduced by 3 bases and J by 3 bases, leaving a spacing of 19 bases between them. The germline V gene supplies CDR1 SGDLS and CDR2 YYNGEE. From the cysteine up to the phenylalanine, the CDR3 has a length of 17 residues. Only CDR3 DNA is held: 51 bases, read in frame from base 1.

Sequenced here: CD4+ or CD8+ T cells sorted from blood, sampled in a trial of the OX40 agonist ivuxolimab. The receptor comes from an adult with an advanced solid tumor such as melanoma, head and neck, liver or kidney cancer. The chain is made from TRBV9 and TRBJ1-3; TRBD1 is a possible D gene, resting on 5 matching bases. Read as DNA, the sequence is TGTGCCAGCAGCGCCTCGTTGGTAGGGGCAGGTGGAAACACCATATATTTT. The resulting protein is CASSASLVGAGGNTIYF.